A selection of T cell receptor beta chains follows, all from one sample in a study of blood T cell repertoires in COVID-19. The protocol was immunoSEQ multiplex PCR, while the TCRdb copy is restricted to in-frame clones and leaves out a portion. Of around 220,000 clones in the sample, 86% were seen once. Sequenced: peripheral blood. The source of these receptors is a woman between 50 and 59 years old with COVID-19, enrolled during active disease. The CDR3 runs from the conserved cysteine through the conserved F or W. The D gene is left open where the match is weak. For some rows the clone size is stated as once, few or many, or as a class when expanded; others skip it.

d_call: TRBD2; v_call: TRBV5-5; clone_size: -; j_call: TRBJ2-2; cdr3_aa: CASSSGRVGELFF; cdr3_nt: TGTGCCAGCAGCTCAGGGAGGGTCGGGGAGCTGTTTTTT
d_call: -; v_call: TRBV7-9; clone_size: -; j_call: TRBJ2-7; cdr3_aa: CAGSPSPSKGGEQYF; cdr3_nt: TGTGCCGGTTCGCCTAGCCCTAGCAAGGGTGGCGAGCAGTACTTC
d_call: -; v_call: TRBV19; clone_size: -; j_call: TRBJ1-5; cdr3_aa: CASTTGNQPQHF; cdr3_nt: TGTGCCAGTACCACAGGGAATCAGCCCCAGCATTTT
d_call: -; v_call: TRBV27; clone_size: -; j_call: TRBJ1-2; cdr3_aa: CASSIRQAESYGYTF; cdr3_nt: TGTGCCAGCAGTATCCGACAGGCCGAGAGCTATGGCTACACCTTC
d_call: -; v_call: TRBV5-1; clone_size: -; j_call: TRBJ2-1; cdr3_aa: CASSLSSYNEQFF; cdr3_nt: TGCGCCAGCAGCTTGTCCAGCTACAATGAGCAGTTCTTC
d_call: -; v_call: TRBV5-8; clone_size: -; j_call: TRBJ2-7; cdr3_aa: CASSPRNSGADEQYF; cdr3_nt: TGTGCCAGCAGCCCGCGGAATTCAGGGGCAGACGAGCAGTACTTC
d_call: -; v_call: TRBV4-3; clone_size: -; j_call: TRBJ1-1; cdr3_aa: CASSQGRGDTEAFF; cdr3_nt: TGCGCCAGCAGCCAAGGTCGGGGGGACACTGAAGCTTTCTTT
d_call: TRBD1; v_call: TRBV10-3; clone_size: -; j_call: TRBJ1-2; cdr3_aa: CAISSPGQGSGYTF; cdr3_nt: TGTGCCATCAGTTCCCCGGGACAGGGGTCTGGCTACACCTTC
d_call: -; v_call: TRBV7-2; clone_size: -; j_call: TRBJ1-2; cdr3_aa: CASSLERTGYTF; cdr3_nt: TGTGCCAGCAGCTTAGAGAGAACTGGCTACACCTTC
d_call: -; v_call: TRBV5-1; clone_size: -; j_call: TRBJ1-1; cdr3_aa: CASSLDLGSTEAFF; cdr3_nt: TGCGCCAGCAGCTTGGACCTGGGGAGCACTGAAGCTTTCTTT
d_call: -; v_call: TRBV7-8; clone_size: -; j_call: TRBJ2-1; cdr3_aa: CASSPTPAGSSYNEQFF; cdr3_nt: TGTGCCAGCAGCCCCACCCCGGCAGGCTCCTCATACAATGAGCAGTTCTTC
d_call: -; v_call: TRBV19; clone_size: -; j_call: TRBJ1-1; cdr3_aa: CASNQGVITEAFF; cdr3_nt: TGTGCCAGTAACCAGGGTGTAATCACTGAAGCTTTCTTT
d_call: -; v_call: TRBV1; clone_size: -; j_call: TRBJ2-6; cdr3_aa: CTSSPIKCTGDLSGANVLTF; cdr3_nt: TGCACCAGCAGCCCCATAAAATGCACAGGGGATCTCTCTGGGGCCAACGTCCTGACTTTC
d_call: TRBD2; v_call: TRBV5-1; clone_size: once; j_call: TRBJ2-3; cdr3_aa: CASSPTSGTDTQYF; cdr3_nt: TGCGCCAGCAGCCCGACTAGCGGAACAGATACGCAGTATTTT
d_call: -; v_call: TRBV6-6; clone_size: -; j_call: TRBJ1-1; cdr3_aa: CASSFPLGADTEAFF; cdr3_nt: TGTGCCAGCAGCTTCCCCCTAGGGGCGGACACTGAAGCTTTCTTT
d_call: TRBD1; v_call: TRBV6-5; clone_size: -; j_call: TRBJ1-5; cdr3_aa: CASRTQGARQPQHF; cdr3_nt: TGTGCCAGCAGAACCCAGGGGGCGCGGCAGCCCCAGCATTTT
d_call: TRBD1; v_call: TRBV13; clone_size: -; j_call: TRBJ2-7; cdr3_aa: CASNTIGQVEQYF; cdr3_nt: TGTGCCAGCAACACAATAGGACAGGTCGAGCAGTACTTC
d_call: TRBD2; v_call: TRBV19; clone_size: -; j_call: TRBJ2-1; cdr3_aa: CASSPHMPLSGGSYNEQFF; cdr3_nt: TGTGCCAGTAGTCCCCATATGCCCCTCAGCGGGGGGTCCTACAATGAGCAGTTCTTC
d_call: TRBD1; v_call: TRBV10-3; clone_size: -; j_call: TRBJ2-1; cdr3_aa: CASRQGDSYNEQFF; cdr3_nt: TGTGCCTCACGACAGGGGGACTCCTACAATGAGCAGTTCTTC
d_call: -; v_call: TRBV7-2; clone_size: -; j_call: TRBJ1-2; cdr3_aa: CASSLDPTSPIGGYTF; cdr3_nt: TGTGCCAGCAGCTTAGATCCCACTTCGCCGATCGGGGGCTACACCTTC
d_call: TRBD1; v_call: TRBV19; clone_size: -; j_call: TRBJ1-4; cdr3_aa: CASSSGQGNEKLFF; cdr3_nt: TGTGCCAGTAGTTCGGGACAGGGGAATGAAAAACTGTTTTTT
d_call: TRBD1; v_call: TRBV29-1; clone_size: -; j_call: TRBJ1-5; cdr3_aa: CSVIDRGGNQPQHF; cdr3_nt: TGCAGCGTAATTGACAGGGGTGGCAATCAGCCCCAGCATTTT
d_call: -; v_call: TRBV19; clone_size: -; j_call: TRBJ2-1; cdr3_aa: CASSVTGSGPSQFF; cdr3_nt: TGTGCCAGTAGTGTTACTGGAAGCGGGCCTTCCCAGTTCTTC
d_call: TRBD1; v_call: TRBV12-3/TRBV12-4; clone_size: -; j_call: TRBJ1-2; cdr3_aa: CASSTGAAGYTF; cdr3_nt: TGTGCCAGCAGTACAGGGGCTGCTGGCTACACCTTC
d_call: TRBD1; v_call: TRBV27; clone_size: -; j_call: TRBJ2-2; cdr3_aa: CASSPLTGSGGRTGELFF; cdr3_nt: TGTGCCAGCAGTCCATTGACGGGGTCAGGGGGTCGGACCGGGGAGCTGTTTTTT
d_call: TRBD1; v_call: TRBV10-2; clone_size: -; j_call: TRBJ1-2; cdr3_aa: CASSGDSREGYTF; cdr3_nt: TGCGCCAGCAGTGGGGACAGTCGCGAGGGCTACACCTTC
d_call: TRBD1; v_call: TRBV28; clone_size: -; j_call: TRBJ2-3; cdr3_aa: CASSSMDRATDTQYF; cdr3_nt: TGTGCCAGCAGTTCGATGGACAGGGCTACAGATACGCAGTATTTT
d_call: -; v_call: TRBV2; clone_size: -; j_call: TRBJ1-5; cdr3_aa: CASSDQGRAQPQHF; cdr3_nt: TGTGCCAGCAGTGATCAGGGGAGGGCTCAGCCCCAGCATTTT
d_call: TRBD1; v_call: TRBV27; clone_size: -; j_call: TRBJ2-4; cdr3_aa: CASSRGQGGNIQYF; cdr3_nt: TGTGCCAGCAGTAGGGGACAGGGGGGAAACATTCAGTACTTC
d_call: -; v_call: TRBV29-1; clone_size: -; j_call: TRBJ2-3; cdr3_aa: CSVRGDTDTQYF; cdr3_nt: TGCAGCGTCAGGGGGGACACAGATACGCAGTATTTT
d_call: -; v_call: TRBV27; clone_size: -; j_call: TRBJ1-2; cdr3_aa: CASSPGRDYGYTF; cdr3_nt: TGTGCCAGCAGCCCAGGCAGGGACTATGGCTACACCTTC
d_call: -; v_call: TRBV5-1; clone_size: once; j_call: TRBJ2-2; cdr3_aa: CASSLVPQGNTGELFF; cdr3_nt: TGCGCCAGCAGCTTGGTTCCCCAGGGGAACACCGGGGAGCTGTTTTTT
d_call: -; v_call: TRBV29-1; clone_size: -; j_call: TRBJ1-1; cdr3_aa: CSVLGGLGMNTEAFF; cdr3_nt: TGCAGCGTTCTCGGGGGGCTAGGGATGAACACTGAAGCTTTCTTT
d_call: -; v_call: TRBV6-1; clone_size: -; j_call: TRBJ2-3; cdr3_aa: CASSERRATSPATDTQYF; cdr3_nt: TGTGCCAGCAGTGAAAGAAGGGCAACTAGCCCAGCGACAGATACGCAGTATTTT
d_call: -; v_call: TRBV12-3/TRBV12-4; clone_size: -; j_call: TRBJ1-1; cdr3_aa: CASSTTLEAFF; cdr3_nt: TGTGCCAGCAGCACGACACTTGAAGCTTTCTTT
d_call: -; v_call: TRBV19; clone_size: once; j_call: TRBJ1-6; cdr3_aa: CATGGENSQLSPLHF; cdr3_nt: TGTGCCACCGGGGGGGAGAACAGTCAACTTTCACCCCTCCACTTT
d_call: TRBD1; v_call: TRBV6-5; clone_size: -; j_call: TRBJ1-1; cdr3_aa: CATGQGPNTEAFF; cdr3_nt: TGTGCCACGGGACAGGGGCCGAACACTGAAGCTTTCTTT
d_call: TRBD2; v_call: TRBV7-2; clone_size: -; j_call: TRBJ2-7; cdr3_aa: CASSPPGLAPGEQYF; cdr3_nt: TGTGCCAGCAGCCCGCCGGGACTAGCTCCTGGGGAGCAGTACTTC
d_call: -; v_call: TRBV5-1; clone_size: -; j_call: TRBJ1-2; cdr3_aa: CASSLAHRDGGYTF; cdr3_nt: TGCGCCAGCAGCTTGGCGCACAGGGACGGAGGCTACACCTTC
d_call: -; v_call: TRBV5-4; clone_size: -; j_call: TRBJ1-3; cdr3_aa: CASSLAKDGAGGNTIYF; cdr3_nt: TGTGCCAGCAGCTTGGCCAAGGACGGGGCGGGAGGAAACACCATATATTTT
d_call: -; v_call: TRBV27; clone_size: -; j_call: TRBJ1-2; cdr3_aa: CASSFGGGGDGYTF; cdr3_nt: TGTGCCAGCAGTTTCGGAGGGGGGGGCGATGGCTACACCTTC
d_call: -; v_call: TRBV19; clone_size: -; j_call: TRBJ2-3; cdr3_aa: CASSISRGHTDTQYF; cdr3_nt: TGTGCCAGTAGTATCTCGCGGGGTCACACAGATACGCAGTATTTT
d_call: TRBD2; v_call: TRBV14; clone_size: -; j_call: TRBJ2-2; cdr3_aa: CASSQRGLAEATGELFF; cdr3_nt: TGTGCCAGCAGCCAGAGGGGACTAGCGGAAGCCACCGGGGAGCTGTTTTTT
d_call: -; v_call: TRBV7-9; clone_size: -; j_call: TRBJ2-4; cdr3_aa: CASSVDLAKNIQYF; cdr3_nt: TGTGCCAGCAGTGTAGATCTAGCCAAAAACATTCAGTACTTC
d_call: -; v_call: TRBV7-8; clone_size: -; j_call: TRBJ2-3; cdr3_aa: CASSSRADTQYF; cdr3_nt: TGTGCCAGCAGCTCCCGCGCAGATACGCAGTATTTT
d_call: TRBD1; v_call: TRBV5-1; clone_size: -; j_call: TRBJ2-3; cdr3_aa: CASSSGQAADTQYF; cdr3_nt: TGCGCCAGCAGCTCCGGACAGGCGGCGGATACGCAGTATTTT
d_call: -; v_call: TRBV6-4; clone_size: -; j_call: TRBJ1-6; cdr3_aa: CASREQSSYNSPLHF; cdr3_nt: TGTGCCAGCAGAGAACAGAGCTCCTATAATTCACCCCTCCACTTT
d_call: TRBD1; v_call: TRBV6-5; clone_size: -; j_call: TRBJ2-7; cdr3_aa: CASSNRDSSYEQYF; cdr3_nt: TGTGCCAGCAGTAACCGGGACAGCTCCTACGAGCAGTACTTC
d_call: -; v_call: TRBV27; clone_size: -; j_call: TRBJ1-5; cdr3_aa: CASSLRGSQPQHF; cdr3_nt: TGTGCCAGCAGTTTGCGGGGCAGTCAGCCCCAGCATTTT
d_call: TRBD2; v_call: TRBV2; clone_size: -; j_call: TRBJ2-5; cdr3_aa: CASSEEAGGPRETQYF; cdr3_nt: TGTGCCAGCAGTGAAGAAGCGGGGGGGCCTAGGGAGACCCAGTACTTC
d_call: TRBD1; v_call: TRBV29-1; clone_size: once; j_call: TRBJ2-5; cdr3_aa: CSVETLDRAQYF; cdr3_nt: TGCAGCGTTGAAACCCTCGACAGGGCCCAGTACTTC
d_call: TRBD2; v_call: TRBV5-5; clone_size: -; j_call: TRBJ2-3; cdr3_aa: CASSLGLAADTQYF; cdr3_nt: TGTGCCAGCAGCTTGGGACTAGCGGCAGATACGCAGTATTTT
d_call: -; v_call: TRBV18; clone_size: -; j_call: TRBJ1-1; cdr3_aa: CASSPRGLNTEAFF; cdr3_nt: TGTGCCAGCTCACCCAGGGGACTGAACACTGAAGCTTTCTTT
d_call: -; v_call: TRBV5-8; clone_size: -; j_call: TRBJ1-6; cdr3_aa: CASHPTGSSYNSPLHF; cdr3_nt: TGTGCCAGCCATCCGACAGGCAGCTCCTATAATTCACCCCTCCACTTT
d_call: -; v_call: TRBV5-1; clone_size: -; j_call: TRBJ2-6; cdr3_aa: CASSPSTGANVLTF; cdr3_nt: TGCGCCAGCAGCCCTTCTACTGGGGCCAACGTCCTGACTTTC
d_call: -; v_call: TRBV9; clone_size: -; j_call: TRBJ2-7; cdr3_aa: CASSVGLGTSSYEQYF; cdr3_nt: TGTGCCAGCAGCGTAGGGCTAGGGACAAGCTCCTACGAGCAGTACTTC
d_call: -; v_call: TRBV19; clone_size: few; j_call: TRBJ2-2; cdr3_aa: CASSGSVNTGELFF; cdr3_nt: TGTGCCAGTAGCGGGTCAGTTAACACCGGGGAGCTGTTTTTT
d_call: -; v_call: TRBV5-5; clone_size: -; j_call: TRBJ2-3; cdr3_aa: CASRSEWRASTDTQYF; cdr3_nt: TGTGCCAGCAGAAGTGAGTGGCGGGCTAGCACAGATACGCAGTATTTT
d_call: TRBD1; v_call: TRBV7-9; clone_size: -; j_call: TRBJ2-7; cdr3_aa: CASSPGQGVVEQYF; cdr3_nt: TGTGCCAGCAGCCCGGGACAGGGGGTAGTGGAGCAGTACTTC
d_call: -; v_call: TRBV24-1; clone_size: -; j_call: TRBJ2-1; cdr3_aa: CATSDWPGGPRSNEQFF; cdr3_nt: TGTGCCACCAGTGATTGGCCCGGGGGGCCGAGGAGTAATGAGCAGTTCTTC